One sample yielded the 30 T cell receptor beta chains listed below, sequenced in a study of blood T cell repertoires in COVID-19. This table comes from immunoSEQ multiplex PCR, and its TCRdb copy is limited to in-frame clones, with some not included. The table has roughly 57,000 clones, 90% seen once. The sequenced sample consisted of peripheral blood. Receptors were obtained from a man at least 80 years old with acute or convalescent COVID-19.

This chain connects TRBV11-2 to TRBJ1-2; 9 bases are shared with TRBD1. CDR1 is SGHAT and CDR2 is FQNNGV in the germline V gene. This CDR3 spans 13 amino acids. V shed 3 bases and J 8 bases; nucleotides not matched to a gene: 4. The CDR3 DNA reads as TGTGCCAGCAGCTTGGGACAGGGCTGGGGCTACACCTTC. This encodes CASSLGQGWGYTF.

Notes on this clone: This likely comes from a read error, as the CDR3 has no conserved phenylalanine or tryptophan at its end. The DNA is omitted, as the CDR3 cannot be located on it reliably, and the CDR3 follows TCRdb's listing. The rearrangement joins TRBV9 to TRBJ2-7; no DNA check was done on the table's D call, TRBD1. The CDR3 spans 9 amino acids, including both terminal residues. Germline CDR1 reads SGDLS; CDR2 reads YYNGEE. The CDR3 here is CASSVEVGE.

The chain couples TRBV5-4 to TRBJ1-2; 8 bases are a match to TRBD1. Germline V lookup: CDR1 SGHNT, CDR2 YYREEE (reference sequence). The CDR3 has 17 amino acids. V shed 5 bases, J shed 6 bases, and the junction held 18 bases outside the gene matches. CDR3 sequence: CASRPDRGLSPADGYTF. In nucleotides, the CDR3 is TGTGCCAGCAGACCCGACAGGGGCCTATCACCCGCGGATGGCTACACCTTC.

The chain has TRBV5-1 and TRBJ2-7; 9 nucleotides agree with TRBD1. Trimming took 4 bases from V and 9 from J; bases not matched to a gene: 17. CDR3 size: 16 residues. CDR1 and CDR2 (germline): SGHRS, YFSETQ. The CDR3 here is CASSANPGQGPPGQYF. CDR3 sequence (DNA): TGCGCCAGCAGCGCCAACCCGGGACAGGGACCCCCGGGGCAGTACTTC.

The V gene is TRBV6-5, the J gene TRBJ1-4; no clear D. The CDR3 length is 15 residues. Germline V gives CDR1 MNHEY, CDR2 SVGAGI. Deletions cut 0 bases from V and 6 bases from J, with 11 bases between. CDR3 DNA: TGTGCCAGCAGTTACTCGTACGTGAGGGATGAAAAACTGTTTTTT. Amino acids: CASSYSYVRDEKLFF.

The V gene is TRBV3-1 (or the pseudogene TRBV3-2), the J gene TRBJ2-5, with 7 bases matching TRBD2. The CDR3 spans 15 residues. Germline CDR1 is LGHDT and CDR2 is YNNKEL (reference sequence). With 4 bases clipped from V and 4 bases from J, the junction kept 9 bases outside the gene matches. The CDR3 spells CASSPLAVLRETQYF. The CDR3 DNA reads TGTGCCAGCAGCCCTCTAGCGGTGCTCCGAGAGACCCAGTACTTC.

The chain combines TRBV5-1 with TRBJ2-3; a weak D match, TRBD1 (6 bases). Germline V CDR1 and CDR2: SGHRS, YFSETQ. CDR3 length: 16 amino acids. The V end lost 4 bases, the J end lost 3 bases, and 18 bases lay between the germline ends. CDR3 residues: CASSPPTGLGTDTQYF. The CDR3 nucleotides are TGCGCCAGCAGCCCCCCAACAGGGCTGGGAACAGATACGCAGTATTTT.

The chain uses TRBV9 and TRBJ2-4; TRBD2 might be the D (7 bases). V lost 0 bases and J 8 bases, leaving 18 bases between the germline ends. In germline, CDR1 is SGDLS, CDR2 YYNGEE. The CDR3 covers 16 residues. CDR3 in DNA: TGTGCCAGCAGCGTAGGCGGGGGCAGGGTGGGGGACATTCAGTACTTC. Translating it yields CASSVGGGRVGDIQYF.

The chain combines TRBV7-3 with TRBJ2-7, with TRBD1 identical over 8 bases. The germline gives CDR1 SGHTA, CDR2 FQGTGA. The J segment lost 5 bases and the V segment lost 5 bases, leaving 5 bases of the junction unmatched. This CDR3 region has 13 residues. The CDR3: CASSDRGRNEQYF. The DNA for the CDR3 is TGTGCCAGCAGCGACAGGGGACGAAACGAGCAGTACTTC.

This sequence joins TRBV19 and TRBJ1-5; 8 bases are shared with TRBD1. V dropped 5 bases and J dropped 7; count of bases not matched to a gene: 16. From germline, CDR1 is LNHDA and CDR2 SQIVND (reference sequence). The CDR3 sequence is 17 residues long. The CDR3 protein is CASSPLKGQEGGQPQHF. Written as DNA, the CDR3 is TGTGCCAGTAGTCCGTTAAAGGGACAGGAGGGGGGGCAGCCCCAGCATTTT.

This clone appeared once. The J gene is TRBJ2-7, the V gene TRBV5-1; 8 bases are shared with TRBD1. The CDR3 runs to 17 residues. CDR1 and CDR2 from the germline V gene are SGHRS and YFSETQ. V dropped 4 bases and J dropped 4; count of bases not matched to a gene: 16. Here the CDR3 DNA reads TGCGCCAGCAGCCAGCCACTCGGGCAGGGGGCTTCGTACGAGCAGTACTTC. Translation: CASSQPLGQGASYEQYF.

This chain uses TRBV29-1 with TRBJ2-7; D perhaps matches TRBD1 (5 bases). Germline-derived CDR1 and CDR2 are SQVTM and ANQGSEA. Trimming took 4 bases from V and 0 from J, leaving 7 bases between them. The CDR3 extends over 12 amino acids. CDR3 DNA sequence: TGCAGCGTTGGCAGGGACTCCTACGAGCAGTACTTC. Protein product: CSVGRDSYEQYF.

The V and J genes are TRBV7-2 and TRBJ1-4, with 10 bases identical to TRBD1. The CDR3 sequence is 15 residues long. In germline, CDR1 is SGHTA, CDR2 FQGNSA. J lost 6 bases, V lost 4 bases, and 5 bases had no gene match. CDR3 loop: CASSSRQGADEKLFF. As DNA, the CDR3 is TGTGCCAGCAGCTCGCGACAGGGGGCGGATGAAAAACTGTTTTTT.

In nucleotides, the CDR3 is TGTGCCAGCTCACCACTTGGGACAGGGGAAACCGGGGAGCTGTTTTTT. Its translation is CASSPLGTGETGELFF. The chain joins TRBV18 to TRBJ2-2; TRBD1 matches at 10 bases. Germline CDR1 reads KGHSH; CDR2 reads LQKENI. V lost 1 base and J lost 5; bases outside the gene matches: 4. This CDR3 has 16 residues.

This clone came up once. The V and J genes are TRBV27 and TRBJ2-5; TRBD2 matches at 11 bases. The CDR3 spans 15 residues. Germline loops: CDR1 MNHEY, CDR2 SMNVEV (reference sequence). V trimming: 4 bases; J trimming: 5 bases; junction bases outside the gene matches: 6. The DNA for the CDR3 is TGTGCCAGCAGTTCAGTAGCGGGGGGGCGTGAGACCCAGTACTTC. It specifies CASSSVAGGRETQYF.

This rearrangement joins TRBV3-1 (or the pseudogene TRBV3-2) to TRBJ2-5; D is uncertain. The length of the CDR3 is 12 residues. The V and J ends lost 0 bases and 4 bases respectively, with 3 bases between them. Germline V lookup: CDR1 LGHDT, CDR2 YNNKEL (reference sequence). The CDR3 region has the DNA TGTGCCAGCAGCCAAGACGGAGAGACCCAGTACTTC. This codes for CASSQDGETQYF.

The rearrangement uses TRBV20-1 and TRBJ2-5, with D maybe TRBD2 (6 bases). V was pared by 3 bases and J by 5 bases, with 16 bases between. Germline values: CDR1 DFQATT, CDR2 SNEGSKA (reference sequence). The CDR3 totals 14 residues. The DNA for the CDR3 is TGCAGTGCTAGTCAACTGGGACTCCGGGAGACCCAGTACTTC. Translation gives CSASQLGLRETQYF.

The CDR3, as DNA: TGTGCCAGCACCCGGGGCGGGGACTTAAGCTCCTACGAGCAGTACTTC. This gives the protein CASTRGGDLSSYEQYF. This chain links TRBV9 with TRBJ2-7; D is possibly TRBD2 (6 bases). Germline values: CDR1 SGDLS, CDR2 YYNGEE. Trimming shortened V by 6 bases and J by 0 bases, and 19 bases separated the two germline ends. The CDR3 covers 16 residues.

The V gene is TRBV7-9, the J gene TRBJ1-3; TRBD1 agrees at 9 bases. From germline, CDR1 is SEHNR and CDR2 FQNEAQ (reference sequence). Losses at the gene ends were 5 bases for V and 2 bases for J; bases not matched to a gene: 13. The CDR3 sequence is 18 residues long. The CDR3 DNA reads TGTGCCAGCAGCCCACCGGGACAGGGAGGACTTGCTGGAAACACCATATATTTT. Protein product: CASSPPGQGGLAGNTIYF.

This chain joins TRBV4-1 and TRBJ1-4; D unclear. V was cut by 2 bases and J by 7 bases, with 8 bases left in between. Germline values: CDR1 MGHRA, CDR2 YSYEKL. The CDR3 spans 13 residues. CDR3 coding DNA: TGCGCCAGCAGCCAATGGAGACGTGAAAAACTGTTTTTT. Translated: CASSQWRREKLFF.

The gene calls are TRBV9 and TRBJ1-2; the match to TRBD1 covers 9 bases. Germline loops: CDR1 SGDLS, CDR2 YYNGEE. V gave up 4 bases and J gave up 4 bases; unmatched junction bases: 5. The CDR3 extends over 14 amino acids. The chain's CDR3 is CASSFGQGSYGYTF. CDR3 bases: TGTGCCAGCAGCTTCGGACAGGGGAGCTATGGCTACACCTTC.

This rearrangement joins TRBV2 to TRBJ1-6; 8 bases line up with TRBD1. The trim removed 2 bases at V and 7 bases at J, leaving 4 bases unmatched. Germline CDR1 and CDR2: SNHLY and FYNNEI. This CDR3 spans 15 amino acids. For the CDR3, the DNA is TGTGCCAGCAGTGAACAGGGGGCGCAGAATTCACCCCTCCACTTT. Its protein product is CASSEQGAQNSPLHF.

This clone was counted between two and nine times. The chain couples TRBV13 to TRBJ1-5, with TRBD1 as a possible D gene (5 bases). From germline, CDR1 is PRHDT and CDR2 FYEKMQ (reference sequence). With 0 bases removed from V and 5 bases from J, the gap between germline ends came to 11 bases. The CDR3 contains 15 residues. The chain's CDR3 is CASSLGGPGDQPQHF. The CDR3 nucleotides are TGTGCCAGCAGCTTAGGGGGACCGGGGGATCAGCCCCAGCATTTT.

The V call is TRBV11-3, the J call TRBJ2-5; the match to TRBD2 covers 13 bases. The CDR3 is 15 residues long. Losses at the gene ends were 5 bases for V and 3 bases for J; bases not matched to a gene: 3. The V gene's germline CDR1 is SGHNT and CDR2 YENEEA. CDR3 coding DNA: TGTGCCAGCAGCCCCGGGACTAGCGGGGAAGAGACCCAGTACTTC. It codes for CASSPGTSGEETQYF.

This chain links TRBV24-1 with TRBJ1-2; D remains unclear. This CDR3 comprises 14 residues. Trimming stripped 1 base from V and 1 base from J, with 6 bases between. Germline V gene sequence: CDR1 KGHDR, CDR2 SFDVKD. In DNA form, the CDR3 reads TGTGCCACCAGTGATTTTAACAGTAACTATGGCTACACCTTC. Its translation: CATSDFNSNYGYTF.

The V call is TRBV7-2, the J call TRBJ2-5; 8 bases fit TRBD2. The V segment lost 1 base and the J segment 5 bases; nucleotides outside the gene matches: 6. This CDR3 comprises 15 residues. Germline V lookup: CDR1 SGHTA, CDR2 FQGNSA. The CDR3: CASSLVAGLRETQYF. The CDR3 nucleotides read TGTGCCAGCAGCTTAGTAGCGGGGTTGCGGGAGACCCAGTACTTC.

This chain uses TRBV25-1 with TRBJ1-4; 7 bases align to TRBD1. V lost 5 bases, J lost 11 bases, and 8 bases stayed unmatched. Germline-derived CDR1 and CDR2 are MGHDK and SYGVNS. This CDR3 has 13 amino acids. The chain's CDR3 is CASSPRQGEKLFF. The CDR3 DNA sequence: TGTGCCAGCAGTCCACGACAGGGCGAGAAACTGTTTTTT.

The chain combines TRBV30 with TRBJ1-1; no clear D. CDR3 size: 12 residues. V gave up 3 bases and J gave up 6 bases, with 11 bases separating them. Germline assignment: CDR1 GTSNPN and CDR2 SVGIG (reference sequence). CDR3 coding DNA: TGTGCCTGGAGCTTTGGGCTGTCTGAAGCTTTCTTT. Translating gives CAWSFGLSEAFF.

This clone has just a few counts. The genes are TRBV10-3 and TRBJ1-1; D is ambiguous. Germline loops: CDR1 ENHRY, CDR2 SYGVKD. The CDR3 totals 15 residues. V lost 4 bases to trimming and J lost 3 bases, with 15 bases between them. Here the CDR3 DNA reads TGTGCCATCAGTGCGGGGATGGGAAGCGACACTGAAGCTTTCTTT. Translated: CAISAGMGSDTEAFF.

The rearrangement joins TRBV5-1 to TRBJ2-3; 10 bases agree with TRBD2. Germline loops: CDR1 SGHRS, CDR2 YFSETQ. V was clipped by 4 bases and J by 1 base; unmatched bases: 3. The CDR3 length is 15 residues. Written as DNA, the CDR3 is TGCGCCAGCAGCCCCACTAGCGGGGGCACAGATACGCAGTATTTT. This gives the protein CASSPTSGGTDTQYF. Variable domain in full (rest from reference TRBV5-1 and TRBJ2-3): KAGVTQTPRYLIKTRGQQVTLSCSPISGHRSVSWYQQTPGQGLQFLFEYFSETQRNKGNFPGRFSGRQFSNSRSEMNVSTLELGDSALYLCASSPTSGGTDTQYFGPGTRLTVL.